What follows is one TCR beta chain and its context. Its antigen remains unidentified. Just one base apart from a much larger clone, this may be a read error. Total RNA amounting to around 450 ng was the source from which TCR beta cDNA was made with a constant-region primer. Library construction for TCR beta comprised three nested multiplex PCR rounds performed with slightly modified ARM-PCR. Primers for the first two PCR rounds were TRBV1-TRBV30 forward primers and a C-beta reverse primer (about 9 cycles per round). One entry per CDR3 protein, called by TCRdb with MiXCR from the multiplex PCR reads. The data hold about 210,000 distinct CDR3 sequences, with about 65% observed a single time. The researchers obtained blood RNA from unsorted whole blood and also extracted germline DNA. This sample stems from a study of tumor-infiltrating lymphocytes in primary liver carcinoma. Study information: The cohort consisted of patients whose primary liver carcinoma was surgically resected. Stage T1-T3 N0M0 tumors measured 4.2 to 10 cm at most. Sequenced samples came back with roughly 3.5 to 7.5 million productive TCRbeta reads, and the counts looked alike across tissue types. Notes on the study in general: Blood trailed tumors significantly in top-250-clone fraction (p = 0.039).

CDR3 size: 16 residues. The V end was cut by 3 bases, the J end by 9 bases, with 24 bases between. In germline, CDR1 is MNHNS, CDR2 SASEGT. The chain couples TRBV6-1 to TRBJ2-7; D is perhaps TRBD2 (5 bases). This clonotype was sampled from a woman aged 60-75 years with primary liver carcinoma and hepatitis B virus infection. The sequenced sample consisted of peripheral blood. The CDR3 nucleotides read TGTGCCAGCAGTGATGGTTACGGGGAAGTTCGTGAAGGGCAGTACTTC. Encoded protein: CASSDGYGEVREGQYF.